Listed here are 5 T cell receptor beta chains from one sample, sequenced in a study of Tregs in tolerant kidney transplant recipients. Libraries were prepared by immunoSEQ multiplex PCR; TCRdb keeps only in-frame clonotypes and omits some of them. In the table there are more than 60,000 clones, under 98% of which are singletons. The sample in question was CD4+ T cells from blood, obtained before the transplant. The receptors shown here come from a human donor who received a combined kidney and bone marrow transplant.

The V and J genes are TRBV4-2 and TRBJ2-3, with D perhaps matching TRBD2 (6 bases). Germline assignment: CDR1 LGHNA and CDR2 YNFKEQ. Trimming left V 1 base short and J 4 bases short, with 15 bases between. The CDR3 totals 16 residues. This CDR3 reads CASSQVGTGGSDTQYF. The CDR3 coding sequence is TGTGCCAGCAGCCAAGTCGGGACCGGGGGATCAGATACGCAGTATTTT.

The chain is built from TRBV11-3 and TRBJ2-2; D might be TRBD1 (6 bases). Germline V gene lookup returns CDR1 SGHNT and CDR2 YENEEA. CDR3 length: 13 amino acids. The V and J ends lost 5 bases and 5 bases respectively, with 9 bases between them. In DNA form, the CDR3 reads TGTGCCAGCAGCCAAACAGGGACCGGGGAGCTGTTTTTT. Its protein product is CASSQTGTGELFF.

The chain is built from TRBV12-5 and TRBJ1-5; 8 nucleotides agree with TRBD1. CDR3 length: 13 amino acids. Trimming at V came to 4 bases and at J to 6 bases, leaving 2 bases not matched to a gene. The germline V gene encodes CDR1 LGHNT and CDR2 FRNRAP. The CDR3 is CASGSQGGQPQHF. In DNA, the CDR3 is TGTGCTAGTGGTTCACAGGGGGGTCAGCCCCAGCATTTT.

The V and J genes are TRBV7-6 and TRBJ1-1; tentative D call: TRBD1 (5 bases). V gave up 1 base and J gave up 9 bases, with 9 bases separating them. The CDR3 is 12 amino acids. From germline, CDR1 is SGHVS and CDR2 FNYEAQ. The CDR3 bases are TGTGCCAGCAGCTTAGTCAGGGATAAAGCTTTCTTT. Encoded protein: CASSLVRDKAFF.

The V and J genes are TRBV5-5 and TRBJ1-1; a weak D match, TRBD1 (5 bases). Trimming stripped 2 bases from V and 0 bases from J, with 8 bases between. Germline values: CDR1 SGHKS, CDR2 YYEKEE (reference sequence). This CDR3 has 14 residues. The CDR3 DNA sequence: TGTGCCAGCAGCTTTACAGGACTGAACACTGAAGCTTTCTTT. It is translated as CASSFTGLNTEAFF.